This T cell receptor (beta chain) came from a study of shared clonotypes between healthy human individuals. General study findings and limits: Large sequencing depth failed to make sorted-subset sequencing complete, rarefaction showed. Naive subsets typically showed greater estimated richness than memory subsets.

For sorted subsets, 200 ng DNA per replicate equaled about 30,000 T cell genomes. Sequenced by immunoSEQ multiplex PCR; TCRdb stores in-frame clones only, minus some. The profile shows about 710,000 clones, about 80% of them singletons. This CDR3 region has 14 residues. J was trimmed by 7 bases and V by 7 bases; bases with no gene match: 13. Per the germline V gene, CDR1 is MGHDK and CDR2 is SYGVNS. As for this clone: What it binds is not known.

This chain connects TRBV25-1 to TRBJ2-7, with 7 positions matching TRBD2. The specimen sequenced was memory CD4+ T cells sorted from blood. The subset: CD45RA-negative fraction. The TCR was taken from a young woman in good health. The CDR3 DNA follows: TGTGCCAGCACCGGGACTAAGCCCTCTTCGGAGCAGTACTTC. Translation: CASTGTKPSSEQYF.